These 9 T cell receptor beta chains originate from one sample sequenced in a study of blood T cell repertoires in COVID-19. Measured with immunoSEQ multiplex PCR; TCRdb has only the in-frame clones, and not every one. The sample consists of 150,000 to 200,000 clones, 70% to 90% of them appearing once. The sample comprised peripheral blood. Every receptor here comes from a man aged 55-75 years with acute or convalescent COVID-19.

The J gene is TRBJ1-2, the V gene TRBV29-1, with 7 bases lining up with TRBD1. J gave up 4 bases and V 7 bases, and 6 bases lay outside the gene matches. The CDR3 is 12 amino acids. CDR1 is SQVTM, CDR2 ANQGSEA, per germline. CDR3 amino acids: CSASRQGYGYTF. The CDR3 DNA reads TGCAGCGCCTCGCGACAGGGCTATGGCTACACCTTC. Full variable domain (missing parts from reference TRBV29-1 and TRBJ1-2): SAVISQKPSRDICQRGTSLTIQCQVDSQVTMMFWYRQQPGQSLTLIATANQGSEATYESGFVIDKFPISRPNLTFSTLTVSNMSPEDSSIYLCSASRQGYGYTFGSGTRLTVV.

This chain links TRBV5-5 with TRBJ2-6, with 7 bases fitting TRBD1. With 0 bases clipped from V and 0 bases from J, the junction kept 3 bases outside the gene matches. The CDR3 extends over 17 amino acids. The germline gives CDR1 SGHKS, CDR2 YYEKEE (reference sequence). The CDR3 DNA reads TGTGCCAGCAGCTTGGGGACAGGCCGCTCTGGGGCCAACGTCCTGACTTTC. As protein: CASSLGTGRSGANVLTF.

This clone was seen once. This sequence joins TRBV6-6 and TRBJ2-7; 9 bases map to TRBD1. CDR3 length: 14 residues. Germline loops: CDR1 MNHNY, CDR2 SVGAGI (reference sequence). V was pared by 5 bases and J by 3 bases, with 5 bases of the junction left unmatched. The CDR3: CASSRQGVLYEQYF. In nucleotides, the CDR3 is TGTGCCAGCAGTAGACAGGGGGTCCTCTACGAGCAGTACTTC.

CDR3 residues: CASSRSDGGIYGYTF. CDR3 DNA: TGTGCCAGCAGCCGCTCGGACGGGGGGATCTATGGCTACACCTTC. V usage is TRBV5-6 and J usage is TRBJ1-2, with D perhaps TRBD1 (5 bases). The V and J ends lost 4 bases and 4 bases respectively, with 17 bases between them. This CDR3 comprises 15 residues. In germline, CDR1 is SGHDT, CDR2 YYEEEE.

The V and J genes are TRBV27 and TRBJ2-7; D may be TRBD1 (6 bases). This CDR3 comprises 16 residues. CDR1 MNHEY and CDR2 SMNVEV come from the germline V gene (reference sequence). Trimming shortened V by 6 bases and J by 0 bases, and 18 bases separated the two germline ends. CDR3 DNA sequence: TGTGCCAGCAGATATTCAGCGGACAGTAGCTCCTACGAGCAGTACTTC. Amino acids: CASRYSADSSSYEQYF.

Regarding this clone: Relative to the germline gene, one junction end is altered; a read error may explain this. V usage is TRBV27 and J usage is TRBJ1-1, with D perhaps matching TRBD1 (6 bases). CDR1 MNHEY and CDR2 SMNVEV come from the germline V gene (reference sequence). The CDR3 is 16 amino acids. In DNA form, the CDR3 reads TGTGCCAGCAGTTTCGTCCCAGGGGAAAGGGACACTGAAGCTTCCTTT. Protein: CASSFVPGERDTEASF.

J is TRBJ2-2 and V is TRBV7-2; D is perhaps TRBD1 (6 bases). Trimming removed 5 bases from V and 4 bases from J, with 11 bases in between. Germline V CDR1 and CDR2: SGHTA, FQGNSA. The CDR3 spans 14 residues. CDR3 sequence (DNA): TGTGCCAGCAGCATTCGACAGGTCACCGGGGAGCTGTTTTTT. It encodes CASSIRQVTGELFF.

The rearrangement joins TRBV28 to TRBJ1-6; 7 nucleotides agree with TRBD1. The germline V gene has CDR1 MDHEN and CDR2 SYDVKM. The CDR3 totals 15 residues. After removal of 6 bases from V and 11 bases from J, the junction contained 13 bases not matched to a gene. CDR3 protein: CASRSRQGISAPLHF. In DNA, the CDR3 is TGTGCCAGCAGATCGCGACAGGGCATATCAGCACCCCTCCACTTT.

For the CDR3, the DNA is TGTGCCAGTAGGGCCGGGACAGGGGGCGGAGGCAATCAGCCCCAGCATTTT. Translating gives CASRAGTGGGGNQPQHF. V is TRBV19 and J is TRBJ1-5; 12 nucleotides line up with TRBD1. CDR1 is LNHDA and CDR2 is SQIVND in the germline V gene (reference sequence). With V trimmed by 6 bases and J by 2 bases, 8 bases remained unmatched. This CDR3 has 17 amino acids.